This T cell receptor (beta chain) was obtained from a study of OX40 agonist ivuxolimab in advanced cancers. Profiled with immunoSEQ multiplex PCR; TCRdb holds only in-frame clones, not every one. The data contain under 25,000 clones, 80% to 85% of them singletons. The CDR3 contains 15 residues. CDR1 is MDHEN and CDR2 is SYDVKM in the germline V gene. V lost 1 base and J 5 bases, leaving 14 bases between the germline ends. This sample comprised CD4+ or CD8+ T cells sorted from blood, obtained in a trial of the OX40 agonist ivuxolimab. V usage is TRBV28 and J usage is TRBJ1-1; a possible D gene is TRBD1 (6 bases). The sequence was obtained from an adult with an advanced solid tumor such as melanoma, head and neck, liver or kidney cancer. The CDR3 protein is CASSLSLGGYTEAFF. The CDR3 DNA follows: TGTGCCAGCAGTTTATCCCTGGGGGGCTATACTGAAGCTTTCTTT.